This TCR beta chain is drawn from a study of T cell responses to AZD1222 COVID-19 vaccine. Study context: The analysis combined second doses at about 4 or about 12 weeks.

The CDR3 consists of 13 residues. V was shortened by 3 bases and J by 4 bases, with 9 bases between the two germline ends. About this clone itself: Its antigen is as yet unknown.

Study findings and constraints: There were vaccine-associated CD4 TCRs across spike, dominant at 160-218 and 743-854. It should be noted that donors were predominantly white British and more often female, and clonal diversity was possibly underestimated. The repertoires were collected only after the peak T cell response.

Assay used: immunoSEQ multiplex PCR; TCRdb lists only in-frame clones, some missing. The table shows some 120,000 clones, with roughly 92% occurring only once. The V and J genes are TRBV12-3 or TRBV12-4 and TRBJ1-2; D gene uncertain. This material consisted of peripheral blood, taken on day 0 of AZD1222 vaccination. The sequence derives from an adult in good health. This CDR3 reads CASSFRGIYGYTF. The CDR3 nucleotides are TGTGCCAGCAGTTTCCGGGGAATCTATGGCTACACCTTC.